This TCR beta chain appears in the sequencing data of a study of CD8 T cells in ankylosing spondylitis. MiXCR, applied by TCRdb to the 5' RACE reads, yields one record per CDR3 protein. The profile shows roughly 100,000 distinct CDR3 sequences, roughly 8.3% of them singletons. The CDR3 totals 16 residues. J lost 5 bases, V lost 4 bases, and 7 bases had no gene match. Germline values: CDR1 KGHSH, CDR2 LQKENI. This clonotype was counted at least ten times. What it recognizes is unknown. Whole-study findings and limits: From matched ankylosing spondylitis synovial fluid, disease-linked clones were reportedly recovered at significantly enriched levels. One TCR beta motif, made up of fewer than 10 highly homologous variants, appeared characteristic of ankylosing spondylitis blood.

The sequenced material came from blood, either unsorted or a sorted T cell fraction (not recorded which). This receptor was obtained from a male donor with ankylosing spondylitis or in good health (not recorded which). The chain employs TRBV18 and TRBJ1-6; 8 nucleotides align to TRBD1. The CDR3 DNA sequence: TGTGCCAGCTCACTCGGGACAGGACAGAATAATTCACCCCTCCACTTT. It codes for CASSLGTGQNNSPLHF.